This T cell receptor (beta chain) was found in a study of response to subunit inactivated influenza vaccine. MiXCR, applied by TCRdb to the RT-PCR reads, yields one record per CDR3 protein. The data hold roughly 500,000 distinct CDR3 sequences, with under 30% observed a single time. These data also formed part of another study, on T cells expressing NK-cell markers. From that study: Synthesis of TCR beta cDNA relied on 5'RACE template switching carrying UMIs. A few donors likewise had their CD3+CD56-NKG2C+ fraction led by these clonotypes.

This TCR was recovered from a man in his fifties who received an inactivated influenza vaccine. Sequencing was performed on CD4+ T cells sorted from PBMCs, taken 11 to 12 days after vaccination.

CDR3 nucleotides: TGTGCCAGCAGCCAGGTCGCCGAACCCTCCTACGAGCAGTACTTC. It specifies CASSQVAEPSYEQYF. The rearrangement links TRBV6-1 to TRBJ2-7; no clear D. The V end lost 6 bases, the J end lost 0 bases, and 15 bases lay between the germline ends. This CDR3 has 15 amino acids. Looked up from germline, CDR1 is MNHNS and CDR2 is SASEGT.